This TCR beta chain was sequenced during a study of human T cells and chemical hapten exposure. The CDR3 is 15 amino acids. Germline V CDR1 and CDR2: KGHSH, LQKENI. V gave up 3 bases and J gave up 4 bases, with 15 bases separating them. Sample time point: patch test 2, 6 weeks after DPC sensitization. Treatment defined: therapeutic diphenylcyclopropenone sensitization with weekly scalp DPC. Study outcomes and limitations: Among expanded TCRs, significantly more large CDR3 similarity clusters formed than among controls.

Many counts were recorded for this clonotype. Its cognate antigen is unknown. TCRdb reprocessed the RACE reads with MiXCR, giving one entry per CDR3 protein. The data show approximately 80,000 distinct CDR3 sequences, 10% to 13% seen once. This clonotype was sampled from a woman aged 25-40 years with alopecia areata. Some clones in this sample may be carry-over from other donors' samples. The chain couples TRBV18 to TRBJ1-2; D is ambiguous. Sequenced material: whole blood, taken in connection with sensitization to the hapten diphenylcyclopropenone (DPC). The CDR3 bases are TGTGCCAGCTCACCCCCGGCGGGAAGTGGCTATGGCTACACCTTC. Encoded protein: CASSPPAGSGYGYTF.